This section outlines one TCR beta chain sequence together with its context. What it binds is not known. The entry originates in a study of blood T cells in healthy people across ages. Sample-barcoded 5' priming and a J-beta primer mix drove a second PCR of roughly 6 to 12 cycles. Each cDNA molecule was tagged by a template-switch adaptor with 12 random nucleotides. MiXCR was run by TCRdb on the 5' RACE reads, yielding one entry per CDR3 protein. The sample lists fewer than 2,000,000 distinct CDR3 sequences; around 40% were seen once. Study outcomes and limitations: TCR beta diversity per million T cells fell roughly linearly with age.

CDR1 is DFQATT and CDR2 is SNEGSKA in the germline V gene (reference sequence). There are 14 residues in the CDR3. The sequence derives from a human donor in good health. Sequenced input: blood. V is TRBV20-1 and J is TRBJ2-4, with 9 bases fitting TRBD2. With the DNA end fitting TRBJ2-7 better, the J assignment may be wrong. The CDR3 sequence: CSARSLAGPNEQYF. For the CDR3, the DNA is TGCAGTGCTAGATCGCTAGCGGGGCCGAACGAGCAGTACTTC.